These 3 T cell receptor beta chains came from one sample sequenced in a study of early T cells in non-severe SARS-CoV-2 infection (dated by TCRdb to the early 2020s). Library creation used 5' RACE. The sequencer was a NextSeq 500. In-frame beta chains were kept once TCRdb had trimmed the public reads at Q25 with fastp and called clones with MiXCR. Every CDR3 protein is listed once, alongside the most common genes and DNA of its rows. A total of 25,000 to 30,000 distinct CDR3 sequences appear in this sample, about 4.7% of them only once. The leading ten clones occupy 10% of the sample. The sequenced material came from whole blood. Source of these receptors: an adult who was a healthcare worker with PCR-confirmed SARS-CoV-2 infection or an uninfected control (not recorded which).

In its sample, this clonotype was seen a few times. This sequence joins TRBV20-1 and TRBJ2-1; a possible D gene is TRBD2 (6 bases). CDR3 length equals 15 residues. V was shortened by 6 bases and J by 0 bases, with 15 bases between the two germline ends. Germline V gene lookup returns CDR1 DFQATT and CDR2 SNEGSKA (reference sequence). The CDR3 nucleotides are TGCAGTGCGCCGCCCCCCGGGAGCTCCTACAATGAGCAGTTCTTC. Residues: CSAPPPGSSYNEQFF.

This clonotype was detected ten times or more. The chain is built from TRBV29-1 and TRBJ2-1; TRBD1 is a possible D gene (5 bases). V was trimmed by 2 bases and J by 0 bases, leaving 8 bases between them. There are 14 residues in the CDR3. Germline CDR1 reads SQVTM; CDR2 reads ANQGSEA. CDR3 in DNA: TGCAGCGTTGAACGCAGGGACTCCTACAATGAGCAGTTCTTC. It codes for CSVERRDSYNEQFF.

V gene TRBV28 combines with J gene TRBJ2-3, with D unclear. Germline V gives CDR1 MDHEN, CDR2 SYDVKM. V was shortened by 11 bases and J by 2 bases, with 14 bases between the two germline ends. The CDR3 is 13 amino acids. The CDR3, as DNA: TGTGCCGGCGCGGCGAATCCCACAGATACGCAGTATTTT. Residues: CAGAANPTDTQYF.